The 11 T cell receptor beta chains in this list originate from one sample, sequenced in a study of shared clonotypes between healthy human individuals (dated by TCRdb to 2018 to 2021). Receptor amplification or capture employed the immunoSEQ multiplex PCR assay. In its TCRdb copy, this immuneACCESS table keeps in-frame sequences only and misses some clones. Where compared with another copy, unresolved V genes explain less than half of these, and the others have no known cause. The sample table records just over 2,000,000 clones; roughly 95% of these occur just once. 0.13% of the sample comes from the top ten. The sample taken for sequencing was naive CD4+ T cells sorted from blood. Taken with the paper, the label for cell subset or site translates to: CD45RA+ positively selected. The receptor source for this set is a man younger than 35 in good health.

This sequence joins TRBV5-4 and TRBJ2-3, with 9 positions matching TRBD2. Trimming removed 0 bases from V and 2 bases from J; junction bases left unmatched: 7. Germline V lookup: CDR1 SGHNT, CDR2 YYREEE (reference sequence). The CDR3 consists of 17 residues. The CDR3 sequence: CASSLVAGGPNTDTQYF. The CDR3 DNA follows: TGTGCCAGCAGCTTGGTCGCGGGGGGGCCGAACACAGATACGCAGTATTTT. Looking up the rest from reference TRBV5-4 and TRBJ2-3 gives the full variable domain: ETGVTQSPTHLIKTRGQQVTLRCSSQSGHNTVSWYQQALGQGPQFIFQYYREEENGRGNFPPRFSGLQFPNYSSELNVNALELDDSALYLCASSLVAGGPNTDTQYFGPGTRLTVL.

A note on this clone: In the same sample, other DNA sequences code for this CDR3. This sequence joins TRBV5-4 and TRBJ2-1; TRBD2 matches 12 bases. This CDR3 spans 15 amino acids. V lost 4 bases, J lost 3 bases, and 2 bases stayed unmatched. Germline CDR1 and CDR2: SGHNT and YYREEE (reference sequence). The CDR3 region is CASSPGLAGYNEQFF. CDR3 DNA sequence: TGTGCCAGCAGCCCGGGACTAGCGGGCTACAATGAGCAGTTCTTC.

The chain carries TRBV29-1 and TRBJ1-1, with D hard to call. Germline lookup yields CDR1 SQVTM and CDR2 ANQGSEA. The CDR3 covers 11 residues. Trimming took 3 bases from V and 5 from J, leaving 7 bases between them. The CDR3 reads CSVDVDTEAFF. The CDR3 coding sequence is TGCAGCGTTGATGTAGATACTGAAGCTTTCTTT.

The chain employs TRBV9 and TRBJ2-1; TRBD2 agrees at 7 bases. CDR1 is SGDLS, CDR2 YYNGEE, per germline. The J segment lost 1 base and the V segment lost 0 bases, leaving 4 bases of the junction unmatched. This CDR3 region has 16 residues. DNA of the CDR3: TGTGCCAGCAGCGTAGGCGGGAGCGAGTCCTACAATGAGCAGTTCTTC. Residues: CASSVGGSESYNEQFF.

Comments on this clone: Other DNA sequences in the same sample also yield this CDR3. V and J are TRBV6-5 and TRBJ2-3; no reliable D call. V lost 4 bases, J lost 1 base, and 6 bases lay in between. Germline CDR1 and CDR2: MNHEY and SVGAGI. This CDR3 is built from 13 residues. CDR3 DNA sequence: TGTGCCAGCAGTTCCCCAGGCACAGATACGCAGTATTTT. Amino acids: CASSSPGTDTQYF.

The chain couples TRBV5-1 to TRBJ1-2, with 10 bases that match TRBD1. CDR3 size: 17 residues. Per germline, CDR1 SGHRS and CDR2 YFSETQ. J gave up 0 bases and V 3 bases, and 8 bases lay outside the gene matches. CDR3 DNA sequence: TGCGCCAGCAGCTCTTTAGGGACAGGGGCCCCTAACTATGGCTACACCTTC. Its protein product is CASSSLGTGAPNYGYTF.

This clone has just one count. The chain is built from TRBV4-2 and TRBJ2-3; unclear D gene. The V end was cut by 0 bases, the J end by 4 bases, with 8 bases between. The CDR3 is 14 amino acids. CDR1 and CDR2 (germline): LGHNA, YNFKEQ. This CDR3 reads CASSQDKNADTQYF. The CDR3 DNA is TGTGCCAGCAGCCAAGATAAAAATGCAGATACGCAGTATTTT.

This sequence joins TRBV7-2 and TRBJ1-1; 8 bases agree with TRBD1. Germline CDR1 reads SGHTA; CDR2 reads FQGNSA. The CDR3 has 16 amino acids. The V gene end was trimmed by 2 bases and the J gene end by 1 base; junction bases not matched to a gene: 6. CDR3 residues: CASSLLQGGANTEAFF. CDR3 DNA: TGTGCCAGCAGCTTACTACAGGGGGGAGCGAACACTGAAGCTTTCTTT.

The rearrangement uses TRBV6-1 and TRBJ1-1; 7 nucleotides align to TRBD1. Germline V gene lookup returns CDR1 MNHNS and CDR2 SASEGT. The CDR3 loop spans 13 amino acids. V lost 7 bases to trimming and J lost 6 bases; unmatched junction nucleotides: 8. As DNA, the CDR3 is TGTGCCAGCACCCAAAGGGGGCAGTCTGAAGCTTTCTTT. Its protein product is CASTQRGQSEAFF.

For this clone: The identical CDR3 is also encoded by other nucleotide sequences in the sample. The CDR3 protein is CAISDRDNSPLHF. The CDR3 nucleotides are TGTGCCATCAGTGATCGGGATAATTCACCCCTCCACTTT. The V and J genes are TRBV10-3 and TRBJ1-6; D gene ambiguous. Trimming removed 3 bases from V and 5 bases from J, with 5 bases in between. Germline CDR1 reads ENHRY; CDR2 reads SYGVKD. The CDR3 extends over 13 amino acids.

To note about this clone: The same CDR3 arises from other DNA sequences in this sample as well. The J gene is TRBJ2-7, the V gene TRBV18; no reliable D call. V was trimmed by 6 bases and J by 2 bases, leaving 14 bases between them. Germline CDR1 and CDR2: KGHSH and LQKENI. CDR3 length: 14 residues. The CDR3 spells CASSPGRRTYEQYF. The CDR3 DNA reads as TGTGCCAGCTCGCCCGGGCGCCGTACCTACGAGCAGTACTTC.